These 30 T cell receptor beta chains were all obtained from the same sample, sequenced in a study of blood T cells in healthy people across ages. For the second PCR, which ran for roughly 6 to 12 cycles, a sample-barcoded 5' primer and a J-beta primer mix were used. TCRdb reanalysed the 5' RACE reads using MiXCR and keeps one entry per CDR3 protein. The table records roughly 500,000 distinct CDR3 sequences, 25% to 30% of them present only once. Sequenced sample: blood. Source of these receptors: a woman aged 65 to 85 in good health.

This chain connects TRBV6-5 to TRBJ2-1; 8 bases are shared with TRBD1. With V trimmed by 5 bases and J by 0 bases, 12 bases remained unmatched. Germline CDR1 MNHEY, CDR2 SVGAGI. The CDR3 spans 18 residues. CDR3 in amino acids: CASSRDRPTVSSYNEQFF. The CDR3 nucleotides are TGTGCCAGCAGTAGGGACAGGCCGACAGTCAGCTCCTACAATGAGCAGTTCTTC.

A few counts support this clonotype. V usage is TRBV6-1 and J usage is TRBJ1-2; D is unclear. The CDR3 is 11 amino acids. Per germline, CDR1 MNHNS and CDR2 SASEGT. V was cut by 3 bases and J by 8 bases, with 7 bases left in between. The chain's CDR3 is CASSEGLGYTF. The DNA of the CDR3 is TGTGCCAGCAGTGAGGGGTTAGGCTACACCTTC.

This chain connects TRBV12-3 or TRBV12-4 to TRBJ2-1; D could derive from TRBD1 or TRBD2 (6 bases each). V lost 6 bases to trimming and J lost 6 bases, with 15 bases between them. This CDR3 has 14 amino acids. The CDR3 nucleotides are TGTGCCAGCAGAGGGGGGACTGGCCCCAATGAGCAGTTCTTC. It codes for CASRGGTGPNEQFF.

V and J are TRBV4-2 and TRBJ2-1; no firm D call. Germline CDR1 and CDR2: LGHNA and YNFKEQ. CDR3 length: 16 amino acids. Trimming left V 1 base short and J 8 bases short, with 18 bases between. The CDR3 is CASSQASGPPLDEQFF. DNA of the CDR3: TGTGCCAGCAGCCAAGCTTCCGGACCCCCCTTGGATGAGCAGTTCTTC.

In its sample, this clonotype was seen a few times. V and J are TRBV29-1 and TRBJ2-3; possibly TRBD2 for D (5 bases). The V end lost 3 bases, the J end lost 5 bases, and 15 bases lay between the germline ends. Germline V gene data show CDR1 as SQVTM and CDR2 as ANQGSEA. The CDR3 contains 14 residues. The chain's CDR3 is CSVETRAQRDTQYF. The CDR3, as DNA: TGCAGCGTTGAGACGAGGGCCCAACGAGATACGCAGTATTTT.

V and J are TRBV5-1 and TRBJ1-6; D remains ambiguous. With 0 bases removed from V and 11 bases from J, the gap between germline ends came to 18 bases. The CDR3 runs 16 residues. Per germline, CDR1 SGHRS and CDR2 YFSETQ. As DNA, the CDR3 is TGCGCCAGCAGCTTGGGTATGAAGGGATCGGGTGCACCCCTCCACTTT. Translated, it gives CASSLGMKGSGAPLHF.

V usage is TRBV11-3 and J usage is TRBJ2-5; possibly TRBD1 or TRBD2 for D (5 bases each). The J call could be wrong; TRBJ2-1 is a better fit for the DNA end. The CDR3 is 15 amino acids. Germline-derived CDR1 and CDR2 are SGHNT and YENEEA. The CDR3 reads CASSLGRGVTDEQFF. DNA of the CDR3: TGTGCCAGCAGCTTAGGACGGGGCGTTACGGATGAGCAGTTCTTC.

CDR3: CASSYTRDLAFF. In nucleotides, the CDR3 is TGTGCCAGCAGTTACACCCGGGACTTGGCTTTCTTT. This sequence joins TRBV6-5 and TRBJ1-1; D possibly corresponds to TRBD1 (5 bases). Germline lookup yields CDR1 MNHEY and CDR2 SVGAGI. The CDR3 has 12 residues. V lost 2 bases, J lost 11 bases, and 12 bases lay in between.

This clonotype was detected once. V usage is TRBV5-1 and J usage is TRBJ2-1; either TRBD1 or TRBD2 may fit D (5 bases each). This CDR3 contains 14 residues. Trimming shortened V by 4 bases and J by 1 base, and 9 bases separated the two germline ends. Germline V lookup: CDR1 SGHRS, CDR2 YFSETQ. The CDR3 sequence is CASSPEGSYNEQFF. In DNA, the CDR3 is TGCGCCAGCAGCCCCGAGGGGTCCTACAATGAGCAGTTCTTC.

This rearrangement joins TRBV7-2 to TRBJ2-2; D perhaps matches TRBD2 (5 bases). This CDR3 contains 15 residues. V was shortened by 3 bases and J by 7 bases, with 15 bases between the two germline ends. Germline CDR1 SGHTA, CDR2 FQGNSA. CDR3 nucleotides: TGTGCCAGCAGCTTTGGAGGACCGGGATTCGGGGAGCTGTTTTTT. Translated, it gives CASSFGGPGFGELFF.

The table lists this clonotype with a few counts. The V and J genes are TRBV19 and TRBJ1-1; the D is unclear. CDR1 is LNHDA, CDR2 SQIVND, per germline (reference sequence). The V end was cut by 5 bases, the J end by 3 bases, with 7 bases between. This CDR3 has 12 residues. Here the CDR3 DNA reads TGTGCCAGTAGTCGGGAGTACACTGAAGCTTTCTTT. Translating gives CASSREYTEAFF.

The chain carries TRBV5-1 and TRBJ2-3, with D uncertain. The CDR3 extends over 16 amino acids. V was shortened by 4 bases and J by 3 bases, with 18 bases between the two germline ends. Germline CDR1 reads SGHRS; CDR2 reads YFSETQ. The CDR3 reads CASSPGTLTETDTQYF. The CDR3 DNA reads TGCGCCAGCAGCCCCGGAACGCTGACGGAGACAGATACGCAGTATTTT.

This sequence joins TRBV6-5 and TRBJ1-1, with TRBD1 matching 8 bases. Germline V gives CDR1 MNHEY, CDR2 SVGAGI. The ends lost 2 bases at V and 0 bases at J; junction bases unmatched: 5. The CDR3 has 16 residues. The DNA of the CDR3 is TGTGCCAGCAGTTACGGGACAGGTTCGATGAACACTGAAGCTTTCTTT. It specifies CASSYGTGSMNTEAFF.

The chain uses TRBV20-1 and TRBJ2-3; 10 positions agree with TRBD2. The CDR3 loop spans 13 amino acids. V lost 4 bases to trimming and J lost 4 bases; unmatched junction nucleotides: 2. Germline V gene lookup returns CDR1 DFQATT and CDR2 SNEGSKA (reference sequence). The CDR3 DNA sequence: TGCAGTGCTACTAGCGGGGGTCCAGATACGCAGTATTTT. Protein sequence: CSATSGGPDTQYF.

The gene calls are TRBV12-5 and TRBJ1-4; D call uncertain. The germline V gene encodes CDR1 LGHNT and CDR2 FRNRAP. V gave up 0 bases and J gave up 4 bases, with 12 bases separating them. The CDR3 has 16 residues. Here the CDR3 reads CASGLVRAAFNEKLFF. The CDR3 DNA sequence: TGTGCTAGTGGTTTGGTACGGGCAGCCTTTAATGAAAAACTGTTTTTT.

The chain uses TRBV20-1 and TRBJ2-1; 10 positions agree with TRBD2. CDR1 is DFQATT, CDR2 SNEGSKA, per germline (reference sequence). The V and J ends lost 3 bases and 3 bases, in that order; junction bases with no gene match: 14. The CDR3 spans 18 residues. CDR3 region: CSASDAQILAGNYNEQFF. The DNA for the CDR3 is TGCAGTGCTAGCGACGCACAAATACTAGCGGGGAACTACAATGAGCAGTTCTTC.

The chain couples TRBV12-3 or TRBV12-4 to TRBJ2-2, with 15 bases aligning to TRBD2. V lost 3 bases to trimming and J lost 7 bases; unmatched junction nucleotides: 0. The CDR3 totals 15 residues. The CDR3 nucleotides are TGTGCCAGCAGTTTGGGACTAGCGGGGGGCGGGGAGCTGTTTTTT. Its protein product is CASSLGLAGGGELFF.

This clonotype was observed a few times. V gene TRBV7-8 combines with J gene TRBJ1-5; possible D gene TRBD1, 5 bases. This CDR3 is built from 17 residues. V was cut by 1 base and J by 0 bases, with 13 bases left in between. Germline CDR1 is SGHVS and CDR2 is FQNEAQ. The DNA for the CDR3 is TGTGCCAGCAGCTTAGGAAGGAGCAGGGATAGCAATCAGCCCCAGCATTTT. Its protein product is CASSLGRSRDSNQPQHF.

The V and J genes are TRBV29-1 and TRBJ2-7; maybe TRBD2 (5 bases). The CDR3 is 15 residues long. The V end lost 7 bases, the J end lost 0 bases, and 19 bases lay between the germline ends. CDR1 and CDR2 (germline): SQVTM, ANQGSEA. CDR3 in amino acids: CSAINSGRGSYEQYF. Written as DNA, the CDR3 is TGCAGCGCTATAAATTCTGGGAGAGGCTCCTACGAGCAGTACTTC.

On this clonotype itself: Its ends do not fully match the called genes, so a read error is possible. CDR3 sequence reads: CACSLDRDGTDTQYF. The CDR3 region has the DNA TGCGCCTGCAGCTTGGATCGGGATGGGACAGATACGCAGTATTTT. This chain uses TRBV5-1 with TRBJ2-3; the D gene is possibly TRBD2 (5 bases). Germline V gene sequence: CDR1 SGHRS, CDR2 YFSETQ. This CDR3 has 15 residues.

The V gene is TRBV7-9, the J gene TRBJ1-1; no definite D call. This CDR3 is built from 13 residues. The germline CDR1 and CDR2 sequences are SEHNR and FQNEAQ (reference sequence). The V end was cut by 6 bases, the J end by 1 base, with 9 bases between. CDR3 DNA sequence: TGTGCCAGCAGGGCTCAGACGAACACTGAAGCTTTCTTT. Its translation: CASRAQTNTEAFF.

V and J are TRBV20-1 and TRBJ1-1; tentative D call: TRBD1 (6 bases). V was pared by 6 bases and J by 6 bases, with 23 bases between. The CDR3 covers 15 residues. The V gene's germline CDR1 is DFQATT and CDR2 SNEGSKA (reference sequence). The CDR3 bases are TGCAGTGCGGGGGACACGGCTGACAGTGGCCCTGAAGCTTTCTTT. The encoded protein is CSAGDTADSGPEAFF.

V gene TRBV29-1 combines with J gene TRBJ2-7, with 9 bases identical to TRBD1. Germline CDR1 reads SQVTM; CDR2 reads ANQGSEA. The ends lost 7 bases at V and 0 bases at J; junction bases unmatched: 7. The CDR3 has 14 residues. Written as DNA, the CDR3 is TGCAGCGCTCGCGGGACAGGGAGCTCCTACGAGCAGTACTTC. The encoded protein is CSARGTGSSYEQYF.

This clonotype has only a few counts. The gene calls are TRBV9 and TRBJ1-3; D call uncertain. The CDR3 totals 16 residues. Trimming removed 0 bases from V and 0 bases from J, with 10 bases in between. The germline CDR1 and CDR2 sequences are SGDLS and YYNGEE. The CDR3 region is CASSVGPVFSGNTIYF. In DNA, the CDR3 is TGTGCCAGCAGCGTAGGCCCGGTGTTCTCTGGAAACACCATATATTTT.

This clonotype was detected a few times. V gene TRBV5-1 combines with J gene TRBJ2-1; 16 bases agree with TRBD2. Germline V gives CDR1 SGHRS, CDR2 YFSETQ. The CDR3 covers 16 residues. With V trimmed by 4 bases and J by 7 bases, 5 bases remained unmatched. CDR3 region: CASSEGTSGGENEQFF. CDR3 sequence (DNA): TGCGCCAGCAGCGAGGGGACTAGCGGGGGGGAGAATGAGCAGTTCTTC.

This clonotype appeared a few times. Its ends do not fully match the called genes, so a read error is possible. J is TRBJ1-6 and V is TRBV18; 7 bases match TRBD1. Germline V gives CDR1 KGHSH, CDR2 LQKENI. The CDR3 is 15 amino acids. CDR3 in DNA: TGTGCCGGCTCACCATTAAGGGGGCTGGGTTCACCCCTCCACTTT. The encoded protein is CAGSPLRGLGSPLHF.

The chain combines TRBV20-1 with TRBJ2-3; TRBD2 aligns across 7 bases. From germline, CDR1 is DFQATT and CDR2 SNEGSKA (reference sequence). The CDR3 sequence is 14 residues long. The V gene end was trimmed by 7 bases and the J gene end by 4 bases; junction bases not matched to a gene: 11. The CDR3 DNA sequence: TGCAGTGTTGTACCTGGGGGGGGAGCAGATACGCAGTATTTT. It codes for CSVVPGGGADTQYF.

This clonotype was counted a few times. The chain employs TRBV29-1 and TRBJ2-5, with no clear D. The V gene lost 2 bases and the J gene lost 9 bases, with 13 bases spanning the gap. This CDR3 region has 12 residues. Germline CDR1 is SQVTM and CDR2 is ANQGSEA. The CDR3 here is CSVESERDSQYF. The CDR3 coding sequence is TGCAGCGTTGAATCTGAAAGAGACTCCCAGTACTTC. The whole variable domain, filled in from reference TRBV29-1 and TRBJ2-5, reads SAVISQKPSRDICQRGTSLTIQCQVDSQVTMMFWYRQQPGQSLTLIATANQGSEATYESGFVIDKFPISRPNLTFSTLTVSNMSPEDSSIYLCSVESERDSQYFGPGTRLLVL.

This clonotype was seen a few times. V usage is TRBV2 and J usage is TRBJ2-1, with 16 bases aligning to TRBD2. Losses at the gene ends were 8 bases for V and 9 bases for J; bases not matched to a gene: 10. CDR1 SNHLY and CDR2 FYNNEI come from the germline V gene. The CDR3 sequence is 16 residues long. The CDR3 region is CASRFGTSGGAGEQFF. The CDR3 nucleotides are TGTGCCAGCCGGTTCGGGACTAGCGGGGGGGCCGGTGAGCAGTTCTTC.

This clonotype has a handful of counts. The V call is TRBV5-6, the J call TRBJ1-1, with 7 positions matching TRBD1. The CDR3 is 15 residues long. Trimming cost V 0 bases and J 10 bases; bases outside gene matches: 12. The germline CDR1 and CDR2 sequences are SGHDT and YYEEEE. CDR3 residues: CASSLVGDRDGRAFF. For the CDR3, the DNA is TGTGCCAGCAGCTTGGTAGGCGACAGGGACGGACGAGCTTTCTTT.